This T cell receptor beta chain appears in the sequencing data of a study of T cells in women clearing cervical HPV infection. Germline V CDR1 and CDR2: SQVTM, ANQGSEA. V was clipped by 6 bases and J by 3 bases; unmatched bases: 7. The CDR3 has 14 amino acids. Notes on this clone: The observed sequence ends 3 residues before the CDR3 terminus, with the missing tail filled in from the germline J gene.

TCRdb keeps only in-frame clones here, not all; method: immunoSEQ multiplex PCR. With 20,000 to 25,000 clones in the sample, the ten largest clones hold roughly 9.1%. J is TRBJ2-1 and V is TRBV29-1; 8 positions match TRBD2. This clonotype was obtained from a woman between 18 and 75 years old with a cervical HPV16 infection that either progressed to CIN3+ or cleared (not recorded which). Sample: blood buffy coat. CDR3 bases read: TGCAGCGTCGCACGGACTAGCCGCTACAATGAG. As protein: CSVARTSRYNE. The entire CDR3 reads CSVARTSRYNEQFF.